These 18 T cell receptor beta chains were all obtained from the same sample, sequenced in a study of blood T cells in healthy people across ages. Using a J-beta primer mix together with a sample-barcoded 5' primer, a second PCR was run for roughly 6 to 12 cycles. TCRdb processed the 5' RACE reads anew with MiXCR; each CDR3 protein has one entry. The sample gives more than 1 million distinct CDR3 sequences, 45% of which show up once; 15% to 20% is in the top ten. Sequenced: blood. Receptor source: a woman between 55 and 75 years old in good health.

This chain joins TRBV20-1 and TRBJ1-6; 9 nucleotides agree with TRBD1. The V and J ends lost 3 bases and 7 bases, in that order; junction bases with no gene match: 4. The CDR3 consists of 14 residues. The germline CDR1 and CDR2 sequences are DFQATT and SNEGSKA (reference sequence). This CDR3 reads CSARDRGWNSPLHF. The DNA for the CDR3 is TGCAGTGCTAGGGACAGGGGATGGAATTCACCCCTCCACTTT.

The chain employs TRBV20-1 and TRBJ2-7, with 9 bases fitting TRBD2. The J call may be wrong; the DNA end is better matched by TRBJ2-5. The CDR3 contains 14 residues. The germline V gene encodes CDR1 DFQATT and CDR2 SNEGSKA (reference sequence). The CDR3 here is CSVPPRLAVGTQYF. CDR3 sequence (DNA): TGCAGTGTCCCCCCGAGACTAGCGGTGGGGACCCAGTACTTC.

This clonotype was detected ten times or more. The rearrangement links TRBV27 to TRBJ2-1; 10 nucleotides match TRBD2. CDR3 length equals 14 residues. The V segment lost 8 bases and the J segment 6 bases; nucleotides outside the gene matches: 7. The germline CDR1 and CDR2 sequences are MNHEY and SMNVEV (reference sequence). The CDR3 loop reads CASALAGTGNEQFF. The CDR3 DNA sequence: TGTGCCAGCGCACTAGCGGGGACGGGCAATGAGCAGTTCTTC.

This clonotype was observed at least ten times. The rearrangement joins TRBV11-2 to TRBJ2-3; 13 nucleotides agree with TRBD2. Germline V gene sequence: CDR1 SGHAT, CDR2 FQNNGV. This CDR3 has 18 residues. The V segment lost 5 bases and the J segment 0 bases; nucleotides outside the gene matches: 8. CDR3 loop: CASSAGLAGPSSTDTQYF. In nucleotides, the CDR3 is TGTGCCAGCAGCGCGGGACTAGCGGGGCCCTCTAGCACAGATACGCAGTATTTT.

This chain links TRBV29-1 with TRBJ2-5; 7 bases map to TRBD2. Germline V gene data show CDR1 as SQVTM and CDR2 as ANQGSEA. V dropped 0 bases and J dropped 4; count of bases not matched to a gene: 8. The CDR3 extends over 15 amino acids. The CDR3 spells CSVEDHGRPGETQYF. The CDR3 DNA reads TGCAGCGTTGAAGATCACGGGAGGCCGGGAGAGACCCAGTACTTC.

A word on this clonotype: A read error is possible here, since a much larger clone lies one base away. This chain's CDR3 is CASSLGQGGSPPHF. The CDR3 DNA reads TGCGCCAGCAGCCTGGGACAGGGAGGTTCACCCCCCCACTTT. This chain links TRBV5-1 with TRBJ1-6; TRBD1 aligns across 9 bases. This CDR3 spans 14 amino acids. Germline CDR1 reads SGHRS; CDR2 reads YFSETQ. The full variable domain, with the rest looked up from reference TRBV5-1 and TRBJ1-6, is KAGVTQTPRYLIKTRGQQVTLSCSPISGHRSVSWYQQTPGQGLQFLFEYFSETQRNKGNFPGRFSGRQFSNSRSEMNVSTLELGDSALYLCASSLGQGGSPPHFGNGTRLTVT.

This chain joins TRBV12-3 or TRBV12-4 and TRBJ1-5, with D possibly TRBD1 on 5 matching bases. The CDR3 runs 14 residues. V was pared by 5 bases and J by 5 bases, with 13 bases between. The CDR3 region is CASSVWQGHQPQHF. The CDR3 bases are TGTGCCAGCAGTGTGTGGCAGGGACATCAGCCCCAGCATTTT.

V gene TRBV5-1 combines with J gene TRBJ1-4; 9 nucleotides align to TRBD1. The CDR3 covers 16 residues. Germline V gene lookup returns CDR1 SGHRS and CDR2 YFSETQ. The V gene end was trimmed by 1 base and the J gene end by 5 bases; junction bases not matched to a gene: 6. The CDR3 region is CASSLSGQGMNEKLFF. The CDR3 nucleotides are TGCGCCAGCAGCTTGTCTGGACAGGGGATGAATGAAAAACTGTTTTTT.

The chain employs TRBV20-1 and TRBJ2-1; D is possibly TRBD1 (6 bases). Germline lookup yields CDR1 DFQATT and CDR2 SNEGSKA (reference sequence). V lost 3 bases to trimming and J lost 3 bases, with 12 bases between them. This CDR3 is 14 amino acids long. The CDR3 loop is CSASGQRDYNEQFF. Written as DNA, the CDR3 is TGCAGTGCTAGCGGACAGCGAGACTACAATGAGCAGTTCTTC.

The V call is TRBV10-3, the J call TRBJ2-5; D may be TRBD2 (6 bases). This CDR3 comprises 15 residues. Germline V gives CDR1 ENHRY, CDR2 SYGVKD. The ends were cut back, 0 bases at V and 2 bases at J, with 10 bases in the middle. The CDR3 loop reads CAISESRRGQETQYF. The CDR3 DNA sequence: TGTGCCATCAGTGAGTCGAGGCGGGGACAAGAGACCCAGTACTTC.

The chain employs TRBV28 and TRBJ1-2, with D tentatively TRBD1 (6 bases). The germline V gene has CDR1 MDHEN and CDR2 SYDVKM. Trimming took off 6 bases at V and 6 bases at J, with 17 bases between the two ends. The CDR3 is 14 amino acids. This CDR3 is CASRENRVSDGYTF. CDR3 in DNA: TGTGCCAGCAGAGAAAACAGGGTATCCGATGGCTACACCTTC.

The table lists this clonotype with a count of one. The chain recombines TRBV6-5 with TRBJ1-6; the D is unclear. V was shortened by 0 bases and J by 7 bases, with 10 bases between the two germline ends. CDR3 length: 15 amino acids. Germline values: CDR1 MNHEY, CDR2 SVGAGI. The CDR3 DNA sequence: TGTGCCAGCAGTTACTCGGCAGTTGGGAATTCACCCCTCCACTTT. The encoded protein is CASSYSAVGNSPLHF.

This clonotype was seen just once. The CDR3 nucleotides are TGCAGCGTTGGAGTAAAAGAGGAGACCCAGTACTTC. This sequence encodes CSVGVKEETQYF. The V call is TRBV29-1, the J call TRBJ2-7; D is ambiguous. The tail of the sequence fits TRBJ2-5 better, so the J call may be wrong. The CDR3 runs 12 residues. Germline V gene sequence: CDR1 SQVTM, CDR2 ANQGSEA.

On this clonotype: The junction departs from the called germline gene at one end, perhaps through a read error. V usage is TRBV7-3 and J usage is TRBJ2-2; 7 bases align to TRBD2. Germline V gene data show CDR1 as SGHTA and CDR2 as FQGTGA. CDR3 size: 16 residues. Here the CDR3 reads CARSPSAGSNTGELFF. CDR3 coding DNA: TGTGCCCGCAGCCCCTCAGCGGGATCGAACACCGGGGAGCTGTTTTTT.

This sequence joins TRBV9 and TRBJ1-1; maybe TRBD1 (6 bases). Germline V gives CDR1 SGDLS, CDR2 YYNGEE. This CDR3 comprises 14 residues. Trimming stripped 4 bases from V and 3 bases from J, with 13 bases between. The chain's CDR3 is CASSPRDTYTEAFF. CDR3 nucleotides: TGTGCCAGCAGCCCCCGGGACACCTACACTGAAGCTTTCTTT.

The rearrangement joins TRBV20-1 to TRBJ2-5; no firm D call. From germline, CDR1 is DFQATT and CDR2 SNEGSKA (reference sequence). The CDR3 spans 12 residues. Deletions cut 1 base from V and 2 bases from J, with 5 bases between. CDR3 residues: CSARVGQETQYF. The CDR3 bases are TGCAGTGCTAGAGTAGGGCAAGAGACCCAGTACTTC.

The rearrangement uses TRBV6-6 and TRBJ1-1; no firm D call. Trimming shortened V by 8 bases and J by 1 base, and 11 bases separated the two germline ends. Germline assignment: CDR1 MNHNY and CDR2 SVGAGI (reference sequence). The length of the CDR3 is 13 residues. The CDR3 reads CASGPGSNTEAFF. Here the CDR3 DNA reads TGTGCCAGCGGGCCGGGATCGAACACTGAAGCTTTCTTT.

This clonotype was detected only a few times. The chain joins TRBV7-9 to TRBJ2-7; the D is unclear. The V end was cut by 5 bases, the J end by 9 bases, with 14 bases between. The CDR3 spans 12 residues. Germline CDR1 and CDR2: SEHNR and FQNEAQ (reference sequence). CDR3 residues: CASSPDGFLQYF. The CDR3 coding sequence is TGTGCCAGCAGCCCTGACGGATTCCTGCAGTACTTC.